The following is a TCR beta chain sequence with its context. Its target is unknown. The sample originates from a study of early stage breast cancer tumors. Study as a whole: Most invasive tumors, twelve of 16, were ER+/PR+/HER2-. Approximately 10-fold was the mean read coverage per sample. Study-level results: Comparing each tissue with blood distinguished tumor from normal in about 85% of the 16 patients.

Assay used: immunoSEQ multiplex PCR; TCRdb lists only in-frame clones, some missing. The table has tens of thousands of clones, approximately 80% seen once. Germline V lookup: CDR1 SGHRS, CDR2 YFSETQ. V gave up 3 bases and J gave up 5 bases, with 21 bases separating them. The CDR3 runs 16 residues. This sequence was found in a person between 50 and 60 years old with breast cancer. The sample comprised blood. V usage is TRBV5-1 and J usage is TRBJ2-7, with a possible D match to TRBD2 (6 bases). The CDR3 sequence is CASSWKGPNGEDEQYF. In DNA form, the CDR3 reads TGCGCCAGCAGCTGGAAGGGACCGAATGGGGAGGACGAGCAGTACTTC.